This TCR beta chain originates from a study of blood T cell repertoires in COVID-19. The overall study: Whether acute or convalescent, the COVID-19 samples came from the United States, Italy and Spain.

Only in-frame clones appear in the TCRdb table, and some are missing; sequencing was by immunoSEQ multiplex PCR. The data hold some 150,000 clones, with 84% observed a single time. Sequences were obtained from peripheral blood. The receptor's source is a human donor in a cohort sampled during active COVID-19.

CDR3: CASSSIQGYGANVLTF. CDR3 bases: TGTGCCAGCAGCTCGATCCAGGGTTACGGGGCCAACGTCCTGACTTTC. The V call is TRBV11-3, the J call TRBJ2-6; TRBD1 is a possible D gene (5 bases). The CDR3 sequence is 16 residues long. Per the germline V gene, CDR1 is SGHNT and CDR2 is YENEEA. V was pared by 4 bases and J by 4 bases, with 14 bases between.